The TCR beta chain under discussion was sequenced for a study of blood T cell repertoires in COVID-19. V lost 2 bases, J lost 4 bases, and 14 bases lay in between. CDR1 is GTSNPN, CDR2 SVGIG, per germline (reference sequence). This CDR3 has 14 residues. Profiling relied on immunoSEQ multiplex PCR, and the TCRdb table lists in-frame clones only, not all of them. The table lists roughly 200,000 clones, around 87% of them singletons. The material sequenced was peripheral blood. The chain links TRBV30 to TRBJ1-2; possible D gene TRBD1, 5 bases. The sequence was collected from a man between 60 and 75 years old who had recovered from COVID-19. The CDR3 is CAWSSRGGTYGYTF. As DNA, the CDR3 is TGTGCCTGGAGTAGTAGGGGAGGGACCTATGGCTACACCTTC. Using reference TRBV30 and TRBJ1-2 for the parts outside the CDR3, the full variable domain is SQTIHQWPATLVQPVGSPLSLECTVEGTSNPNLYWYRQAAGRGLQLLFYSVGIGQISSEVPQNLSASRPQDRQFILSSKKLLLSDSGFYLCAWSSRGGTYGYTFGSGTRLTVV.